Listed below are T cell receptor beta chains from one sample, sequenced in a study of T cell changes during pregnancy in multiple sclerosis. Measured with immunoSEQ multiplex PCR; TCRdb has only the in-frame clones, and not every one. There are approximately 30,000 clones in the sample; 85% to 90% occur only once, and around 8% lies in the top ten. The sequences come from CD8+ T cells from peripheral blood mononuclear cells, collected before pregnancy. The receptors were sampled from a female donor with multiple sclerosis, enrolled in a pregnancy study. Each CDR3 is given with its conserved first and last residue. The D gene is left open where the match is weak. The size entry is marked missing in some rows and otherwise reads once, few, many or a size class.

size: once; D: .; V: TRBV9; J: TRBJ2-2; DNA: TGTGCCAGCAGACCTCAGGGGAGAGACACCGGGGAGCTGTTTTTT; CDR3: CASRPQGRDTGELFF
size: .; D: TRBD1; V: TRBV5-1; J: TRBJ1-3; DNA: TGCGCCAGCAGCTTGGGACAGGGGGTGCCTGGAAACACCATATATTTT; CDR3: CASSLGQGVPGNTIYF
size: few; D: .; V: TRBV27; J: TRBJ2-1; DNA: TGTGCCAGCAGTTTATCGGTTAGCTCCTACAATGAGCAGTTCTTC; CDR3: CASSLSVSSYNEQFF
size: .; D: .; V: TRBV19; J: TRBJ2-4; DNA: TGTGCCAGTAGTATAGACTTGGAGGGGGACAGACTAGCCAAAAACATTCAGTACTTC; CDR3: CASSIDLEGDRLAKNIQYF
size: once; D: .; V: TRBV5-6; J: TRBJ2-3; DNA: TGTGCCAGCAGCCGCTTCCAAAGAGACCTGGCCTCCGGGACAGATACGCAGTATTTT; CDR3: CASSRFQRDLASGTDTQYF
size: .; D: .; V: TRBV7-8; J: TRBJ2-3; DNA: TGTGCCAGCAGCTTAGCGGGGGGGCTAGATACGCAGTATTTT; CDR3: CASSLAGGLDTQYF
size: .; D: .; V: TRBV9; J: TRBJ1-6; DNA: TGTGCCAGCAGCGTAGCGGGAAATTCACCCCTCCACTTT; CDR3: CASSVAGNSPLHF
size: .; D: TRBD1; V: TRBV6-5; J: TRBJ2-1; DNA: TGTGCCAGCACCGGCTGGGGGACAGGGGGCACTGAGCAGTTCTTC; CDR3: CASTGWGTGGTEQFF
size: .; D: .; V: TRBV14; J: TRBJ2-7; DNA: TGTGCCAGCAGCCAAGATAGGGGGGGGCGTGAGCAGTACTTC; CDR3: CASSQDRGGREQYF
size: .; D: .; V: TRBV7-8; J: TRBJ2-7; DNA: TGTGCCAGCAGCTTACACTTCGTCTACGAGCAGTACTTC; CDR3: CASSLHFVYEQYF
size: .; D: TRBD1; V: TRBV14; J: TRBJ1-2; DNA: TGTGCCAGCAGCCAAGATCGATGGACAGGGATAGACCCGATGGGCTATGGCTACACCTTC; CDR3: CASSQDRWTGIDPMGYGYTF
size: .; D: TRBD1; V: TRBV4-1; J: TRBJ1-1; DNA: TGCGCCAGCAGCCAAGATCAGGGGGCGTTGGCTTTCTTT; CDR3: CASSQDQGALAFF
size: few; D: .; V: TRBV6-1; J: TRBJ2-7; DNA: TGTGCCAGCAGTGAAGTTGAGGACTTCCGCTACGAGCAGTACTTC; CDR3: CASSEVEDFRYEQYF
size: .; D: .; V: TRBV19; J: TRBJ1-5; DNA: TGTGCCAGTAGTAAAACGACAGGACCCTATCAGCCCCAGCATTTT; CDR3: CASSKTTGPYQPQHF
size: .; D: .; V: TRBV6-1; J: TRBJ2-1; DNA: TGTGCCAGCACCGAGGGCCCCACGAACAATGAGCAGTTCTTC; CDR3: CASTEGPTNNEQFF
size: .; D: .; V: TRBV19; J: TRBJ1-1; DNA: TGTGCCAGTAGTTATACGGGTGAAGCTTTCTTT; CDR3: CASSYTGEAFF
size: .; D: .; V: TRBV27; J: TRBJ1-1; DNA: TGTGCCAGCGGCCCCAGGGGCCCGAACACTGAAGCTTTCTTT; CDR3: CASGPRGPNTEAFF
size: .; D: TRBD2; V: TRBV30; J: TRBJ2-1; DNA: TGTGCCTGGAGTGTAGTGGGGACTAGTATGTATGAGCAGTTCTTC; CDR3: CAWSVVGTSMYEQFF
size: medium-sized; D: .; V: TRBV6-5; J: TRBJ1-1; DNA: TGTGCCAGCAGTTATGGGACACTTGAAGCTTTCTTT; CDR3: CASSYGTLEAFF
size: .; D: .; V: TRBV28; J: TRBJ1-1; DNA: TGTGCCAGCAGTTTAGGTCTGGAGTTGAACACTGAAGCTTTCTTT; CDR3: CASSLGLELNTEAFF
size: .; D: .; V: TRBV11-2; J: TRBJ1-6; DNA: TGTGCCAGCAGCCCGGACGCACGAGGGTCACCCCTCCACTTT; CDR3: CASSPDARGSPLHF
size: .; D: .; V: TRBV30; J: TRBJ2-7; DNA: TGTGCCTGGAGCGGTTTTGCATACGAGCAGTACTTC; CDR3: CAWSGFAYEQYF
size: .; D: TRBD1; V: TRBV2; J: TRBJ2-7; DNA: TGTGCCAGCAGTAGAGGACAGGGAGACTACGAGCAGTACTTC; CDR3: CASSRGQGDYEQYF
size: .; D: .; V: TRBV7-9; J: TRBJ2-7; DNA: TGTGCCAGCAGTTGGGGGGATAGCTCCTACGAGCAGTACTTC; CDR3: CASSWGDSSYEQYF
size: .; D: .; V: TRBV2; J: TRBJ2-7; DNA: TGTGCCAGCAGTCTTCCCGGGACACTGATCTCCTACGAGCAGTACTTC; CDR3: CASSLPGTLISYEQYF
size: .; D: TRBD1; V: TRBV2; J: TRBJ2-7; DNA: TGTGCCAGCATTAGACAGGGGGGATCCTACGAGCAGTACTTC; CDR3: CASIRQGGSYEQYF
size: .; D: .; V: TRBV16; J: TRBJ1-6; DNA: TGTGCCAGCAGCCTCGACACAGGTTTGGCCCTCCACTTT; CDR3: CASSLDTGLALHF
size: once; D: TRBD2; V: TRBV6-4; J: TRBJ2-3; DNA: TGTGCCAGCAGTGCCTCCGTTGCGGGGGGTAGCACAGATACGCAGTATTTT; CDR3: CASSASVAGGSTDTQYF
size: .; D: .; V: TRBV28; J: TRBJ2-5; DNA: TGTGCCAGCAGTTTACGGTCGGGGGGCGCAGGGGAGACCCAGTACTTC; CDR3: CASSLRSGGAGETQYF
size: .; D: .; V: TRBV7-9; J: TRBJ1-2; DNA: TGTGCCAGCAGACAATCACCGCTAGACGGCTACACCTTC; CDR3: CASRQSPLDGYTF
size: .; D: .; V: TRBV12-1; J: TRBJ2-3; DNA: TGTGCCAGCAGCCCCGGGACTAGCGGGGCTAGCACAGATACGCAGTATTTT; CDR3: CASSPGTSGASTDTQYF
size: .; D: TRBD2; V: TRBV6-4; J: TRBJ2-1; DNA: TGTGCCAGCAGTGGGACTAGCGGGGGGGCCAATGAGCAGTTCTTC; CDR3: CASSGTSGGANEQFF
size: .; D: .; V: TRBV18; J: TRBJ2-3; DNA: TGTGCCAGCTCACAAAGACTAGAGGGGCTCACAGATACGCAGTATTTT; CDR3: CASSQRLEGLTDTQYF
size: .; D: .; V: TRBV13; J: TRBJ1-1; DNA: TGTGCCAGCAGCCCCGAAGGGGCTGAAGCTTTCTTT; CDR3: CASSPEGAEAFF
size: .; D: TRBD2; V: TRBV4-1; J: TRBJ2-2; DNA: TGCGCCAGCAGCGCGGGGGGGGGCTACGGGGAGCTGTTTTTT; CDR3: CASSAGGGYGELFF
size: .; D: TRBD1; V: TRBV7-9; J: TRBJ1-6; DNA: TGTGCCAGCAGTTACCGGGACAGAAATTCACCCCTCCACTTT; CDR3: CASSYRDRNSPLHF
size: .; D: .; V: TRBV7-2; J: TRBJ2-5; DNA: TGTGCCAGCAGCCCCGGGGGGCTTCCTCCCCCCGAGACCCAGTACTTC; CDR3: CASSPGGLPPPETQYF
size: .; D: .; V: TRBV7-9; J: TRBJ2-3; DNA: TGTGCCAGCACCTCACCGGGACTGGAAAGCACAGATACGCAGTATTTT; CDR3: CASTSPGLESTDTQYF
size: once; D: .; V: TRBV11-2; J: TRBJ1-1; DNA: TGTGCCAGCAGCTCCTCGACAGGTTTGAACACTGAAGCTTTCTTT; CDR3: CASSSSTGLNTEAFF
size: .; D: .; V: TRBV4-1; J: TRBJ2-1; DNA: TGCGCCAGCAGCCAAGAAGGTCGAGGCAATGAGCAGTTCTTC; CDR3: CASSQEGRGNEQFF